This TCR beta chain was observed in a study of blood T cell repertoires in COVID-19. Study-level information: Samples taken during acute and convalescent COVID-19 were collected in the United States, Italy and Spain. T cells, B-cell-depleted T cells, or PBMCs supplied cDNA or gDNA.

Original analysis: Estimation of nucleated cell counts relied on the amplification of reference gene primers. Sequencing used immunoSEQ multiplex PCR; TCRdb keeps in-frame clones, though not all of them. Clone size and the V and J calls come from that table; the DNA yielded D and trimming. The table records some 240,000 clones, roughly 80% of them present only once. CDR3 size: 14 residues. V dropped 0 bases and J dropped 2 bases, with 7 bases sitting between them. Germline loops: CDR1 LGHNA, CDR2 YNFKEQ. The sample comprised peripheral blood. This TCR was recovered from a woman aged 70-85 years with acute or convalescent COVID-19. V and J are TRBV4-2 and TRBJ1-2; D gene unclear. The CDR3 nucleotides are TGTGCCAGCAGCCAAGATCTACGGAACTATGGCTACACCTTC. Translation gives CASSQDLRNYGYTF.